This T cell receptor (beta chain) was captured by sequencing in a study of CD8 T cells in ankylosing spondylitis. General study findings and limits: There was a TCR beta motif, made of eight highly homologous variants, that appeared characteristic of ankylosing spondylitis blood. In peripheral blood, disease-linked CD8+ clones occurred at relatively low frequencies.

V was trimmed by 0 bases and J by 6 bases, leaving 12 bases between them. The CDR3 has 15 amino acids. CDR1 and CDR2 from the germline V gene are LNHNV and YYDKDF (reference sequence). This clonotype appeared a few times. Its target is not known. 5'-RACE, quantitative and with molecular barcodes, yielded the TCR beta libraries. TCRdb itself ran the 5' RACE reads through MiXCR, one entry per CDR3 protein. The sample contains roughly 400,000 distinct CDR3 sequences, under 25% of which appear only once. Sequenced sample: blood, either unsorted or a sorted T cell fraction (not recorded which). This chain uses TRBV15 with TRBJ1-5; D possibly corresponds to TRBD1 (6 bases). The sequence derives from a male donor with ankylosing spondylitis. For the CDR3, the DNA is TGTGCCACCAGCAGAGATATACAGGGAAGTCAGCCCCAGCATTTT. Its translation is CATSRDIQGSQPQHF.